These 6 T cell receptor beta chains came from one sample sequenced in a study of blood T cell repertoires in COVID-19. The repertoire was sequenced with immunoSEQ multiplex PCR; TCRdb's copy has only in-frame clones and lacks some. This table has approximately 490,000 clones, roughly 90% appearing once. The sequenced sample was PBMCs or T cells enriched from blood (not recorded which). The receptor source for this set is a woman between 18 and 30 years old who had recovered from COVID-19.

The V gene is TRBV18, the J gene TRBJ1-1; 7 nucleotides match TRBD1. The CDR3 sequence is 17 residues long. CDR1 KGHSH and CDR2 LQKENI come from the germline V gene. V dropped 0 bases and J dropped 2; count of bases not matched to a gene: 9. CDR3 DNA sequence: TGTGCCAGCTCACCACCGTCGAGGGGGCAGGCAAACACTGAAGCTTTCTTT. Its protein is CASSPPSRGQANTEAFF. Full variable domain (remainder filled in from reference TRBV18 and TRBJ1-1): NAGVMQNPRHLVRRRGQEARLRCSPMKGHSHVYWYRQLPEEGLKFMVYLQKENIIDESGMPKERFSAEFPKEGPSILRIQQVVRGDSAAYFCASSPPSRGQANTEAFFGQGTRLTVV.

J is TRBJ2-2 and V is TRBV2, with 14 bases aligning to TRBD2. Germline loops: CDR1 SNHLY, CDR2 FYNNEI. This CDR3 region has 17 residues. J gave up 5 bases and V 5 bases, and 7 bases lay outside the gene matches. Here the CDR3 DNA reads TGTGCCAGCAGTAAGACTAGCGGGGGGGCCGGGACCGGGGAGCTGTTTTTT. Its protein is CASSKTSGGAGTGELFF. Drawing the rest from reference TRBV2 and TRBJ2-2, the complete variable domain is EPEVTQTPSHQVTQMGQEVILRCVPISNHLYFYWYRQILGQKVEFLVSFYNNEISEKSEIFDDQFSVERPDGSNFTLKIRSTKLEDSAMYFCASSKTSGGAGTGELFFGEGSRLTVL.

This clone was found once. This chain links TRBV19 with TRBJ2-5; D possibly corresponds to TRBD2 (6 bases). Per germline, CDR1 LNHDA and CDR2 SQIVND (reference sequence). The CDR3 totals 13 residues. V lost 5 bases and J 2 bases, leaving 9 bases between the germline ends. DNA for the CDR3: TGTGCCAGTAGTTACGGGACTCAAGAGACCCAGTACTTC. Translating it yields CASSYGTQETQYF.

The rearrangement uses TRBV10-3 and TRBJ1-2; the D is unclear. Germline V gene lookup returns CDR1 ENHRY and CDR2 SYGVKD. V shed 2 bases and J shed 7 bases, with 8 bases lying between them. The length of the CDR3 is 12 residues. Here the CDR3 reads CAISEEEGGYTF. Here the CDR3 DNA reads TGTGCCATCAGTGAGGAGGAGGGTGGCTACACCTTC.

The rearrangement joins TRBV5-1 to TRBJ2-1; 9 nucleotides align to TRBD2. The germline gives CDR1 SGHRS, CDR2 YFSETQ. The V segment lost 4 bases and the J segment 6 bases; nucleotides outside the gene matches: 5. The CDR3 extends over 14 amino acids. The CDR3 region has the DNA TGCGCCAGCAGCCCGGGACTAGCTCTCAATGAGCAGTTCTTC. It translates to CASSPGLALNEQFF. Combining the CDR3 with reference TRBV5-1 and TRBJ2-1 gives the whole variable domain KAGVTQTPRYLIKTRGQQVTLSCSPISGHRSVSWYQQTPGQGLQFLFEYFSETQRNKGNFPGRFSGRQFSNSRSEMNVSTLELGDSALYLCASSPGLALNEQFFGPGTRLTVL.

The table lists this clone with a count of one. The CDR3 sequence is CASSVGAPGFGEKLFF. DNA of the CDR3: TGTGCCAGCAGCGTAGGGGCCCCTGGGTTCGGTGAAAAACTGTTTTTT. The chain is built from TRBV9 and TRBJ1-4; no clear D. The CDR3 contains 16 residues. The germline gives CDR1 SGDLS, CDR2 YYNGEE. The ends were cut back, 0 bases at V and 7 bases at J, with 16 bases in the middle.